Given below is one TCR beta chain in context. Its target is not known. This specimen belongs to a study of blood T cells in healthy people across ages. Findings and caveats of the study: PBMCs left unsorted prevented a conclusive naive versus antigen-experienced comparison. Shifts in expanded clonotypes may have been confounded by donor CMV status, which was unknown.

The CDR3 is made up of 16 amino acids. Germline V lookup: CDR1 MNHEY, CDR2 SMNVEV (reference sequence). V was shortened by 6 bases and J by 4 bases, with 21 bases between the two germline ends. Primers used in a second PCR of about 6 to 11 cycles were a sample-barcoded 5' primer and a J-beta primer mix. TCRdb reanalysed the 5' RACE reads using MiXCR and keeps one entry per CDR3 protein. The sample consists of around 800,000 distinct CDR3 sequences, 53% of them appearing once. Material: blood. This TCR derives from a man of 80 years or more in good health. The chain employs TRBV27 and TRBJ1-2; D perhaps matches TRBD1 (6 bases). CDR3 sequence reads: CASREGARGVGYGYTF. The DNA for the CDR3 is TGTGCCAGCAGAGAAGGGGCGAGGGGGGTGGGCTATGGCTACACCTTC.